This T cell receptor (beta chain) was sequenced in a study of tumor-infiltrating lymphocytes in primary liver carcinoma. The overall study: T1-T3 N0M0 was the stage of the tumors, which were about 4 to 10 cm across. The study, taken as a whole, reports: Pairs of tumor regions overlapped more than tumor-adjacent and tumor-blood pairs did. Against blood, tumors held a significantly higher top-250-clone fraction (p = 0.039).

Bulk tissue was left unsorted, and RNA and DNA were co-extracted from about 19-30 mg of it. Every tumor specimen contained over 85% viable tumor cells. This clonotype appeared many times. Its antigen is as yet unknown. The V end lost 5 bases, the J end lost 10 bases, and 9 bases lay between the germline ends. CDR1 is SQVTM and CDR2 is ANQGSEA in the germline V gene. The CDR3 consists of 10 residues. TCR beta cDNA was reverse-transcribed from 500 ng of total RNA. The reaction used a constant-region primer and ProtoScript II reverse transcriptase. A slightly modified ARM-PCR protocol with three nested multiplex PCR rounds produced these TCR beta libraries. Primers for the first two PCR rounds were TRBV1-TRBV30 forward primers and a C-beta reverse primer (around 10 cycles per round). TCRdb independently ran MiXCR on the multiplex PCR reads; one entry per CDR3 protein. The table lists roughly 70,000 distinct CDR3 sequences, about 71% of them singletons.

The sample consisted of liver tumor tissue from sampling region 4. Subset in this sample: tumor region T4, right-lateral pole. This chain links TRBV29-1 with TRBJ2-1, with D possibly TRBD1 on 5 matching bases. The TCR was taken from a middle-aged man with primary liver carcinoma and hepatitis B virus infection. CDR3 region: CSVLDSEQFF. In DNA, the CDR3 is TGCAGCGTTCTTGACAGCGAGCAGTTCTTC.